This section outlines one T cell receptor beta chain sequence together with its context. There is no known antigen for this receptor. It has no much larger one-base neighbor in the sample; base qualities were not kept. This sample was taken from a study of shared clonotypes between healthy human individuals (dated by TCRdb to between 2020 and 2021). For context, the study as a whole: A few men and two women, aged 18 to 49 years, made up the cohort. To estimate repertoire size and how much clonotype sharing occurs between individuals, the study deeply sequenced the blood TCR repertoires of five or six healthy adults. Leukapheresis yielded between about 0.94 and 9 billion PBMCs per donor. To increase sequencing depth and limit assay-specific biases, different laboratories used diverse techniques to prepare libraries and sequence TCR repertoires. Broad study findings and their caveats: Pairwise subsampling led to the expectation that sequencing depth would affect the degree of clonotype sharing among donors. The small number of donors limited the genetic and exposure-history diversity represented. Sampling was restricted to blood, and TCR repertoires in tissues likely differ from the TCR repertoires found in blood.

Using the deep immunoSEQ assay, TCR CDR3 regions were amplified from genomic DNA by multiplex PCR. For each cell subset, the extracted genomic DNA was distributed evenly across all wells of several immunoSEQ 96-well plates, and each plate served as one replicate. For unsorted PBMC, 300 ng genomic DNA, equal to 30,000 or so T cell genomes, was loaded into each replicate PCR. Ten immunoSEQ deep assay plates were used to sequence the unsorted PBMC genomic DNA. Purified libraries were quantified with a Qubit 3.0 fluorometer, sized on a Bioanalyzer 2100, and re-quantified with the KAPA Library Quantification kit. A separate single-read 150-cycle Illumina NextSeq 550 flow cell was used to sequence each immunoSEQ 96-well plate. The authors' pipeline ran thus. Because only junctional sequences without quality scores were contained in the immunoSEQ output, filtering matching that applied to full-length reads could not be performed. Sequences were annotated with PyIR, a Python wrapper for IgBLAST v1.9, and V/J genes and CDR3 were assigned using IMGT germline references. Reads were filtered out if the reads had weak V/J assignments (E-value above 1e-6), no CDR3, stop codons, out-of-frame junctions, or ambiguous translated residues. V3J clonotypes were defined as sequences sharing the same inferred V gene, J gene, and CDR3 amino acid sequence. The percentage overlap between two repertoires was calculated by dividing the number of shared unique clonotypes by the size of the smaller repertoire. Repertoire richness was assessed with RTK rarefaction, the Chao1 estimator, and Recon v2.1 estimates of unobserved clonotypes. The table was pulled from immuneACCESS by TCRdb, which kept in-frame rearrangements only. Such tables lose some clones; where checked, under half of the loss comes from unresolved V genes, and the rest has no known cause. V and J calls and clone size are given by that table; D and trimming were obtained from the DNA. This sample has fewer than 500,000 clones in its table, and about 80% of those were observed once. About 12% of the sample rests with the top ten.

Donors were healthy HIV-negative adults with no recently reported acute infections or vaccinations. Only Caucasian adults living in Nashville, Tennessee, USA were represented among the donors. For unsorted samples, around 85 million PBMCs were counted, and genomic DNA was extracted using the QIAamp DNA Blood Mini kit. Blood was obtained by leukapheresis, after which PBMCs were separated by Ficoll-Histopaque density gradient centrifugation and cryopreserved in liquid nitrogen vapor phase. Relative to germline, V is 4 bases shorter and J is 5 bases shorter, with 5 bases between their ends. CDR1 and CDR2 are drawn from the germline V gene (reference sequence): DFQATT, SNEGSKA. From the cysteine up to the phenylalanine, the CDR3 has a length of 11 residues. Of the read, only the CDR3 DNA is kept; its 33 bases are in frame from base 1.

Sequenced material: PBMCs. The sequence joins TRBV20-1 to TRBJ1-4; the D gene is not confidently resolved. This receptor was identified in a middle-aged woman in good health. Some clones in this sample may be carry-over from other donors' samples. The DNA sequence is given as TGCAGTGCTAAACAGAATGAAAAACTGTTTTTT. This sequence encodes CSAKQNEKLFF.